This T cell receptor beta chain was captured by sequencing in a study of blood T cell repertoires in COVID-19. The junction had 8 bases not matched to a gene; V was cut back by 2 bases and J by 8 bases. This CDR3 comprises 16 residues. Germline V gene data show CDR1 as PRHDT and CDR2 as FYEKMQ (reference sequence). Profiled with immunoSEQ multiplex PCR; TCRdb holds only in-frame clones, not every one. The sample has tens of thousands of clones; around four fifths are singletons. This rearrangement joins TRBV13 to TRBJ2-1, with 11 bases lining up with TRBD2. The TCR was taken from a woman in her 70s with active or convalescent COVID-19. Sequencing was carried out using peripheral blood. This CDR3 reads CASSLLTSGAFHEQFF. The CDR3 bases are TGTGCCAGCAGCTTACTGACTAGCGGGGCCTTCCATGAGCAGTTCTTC.